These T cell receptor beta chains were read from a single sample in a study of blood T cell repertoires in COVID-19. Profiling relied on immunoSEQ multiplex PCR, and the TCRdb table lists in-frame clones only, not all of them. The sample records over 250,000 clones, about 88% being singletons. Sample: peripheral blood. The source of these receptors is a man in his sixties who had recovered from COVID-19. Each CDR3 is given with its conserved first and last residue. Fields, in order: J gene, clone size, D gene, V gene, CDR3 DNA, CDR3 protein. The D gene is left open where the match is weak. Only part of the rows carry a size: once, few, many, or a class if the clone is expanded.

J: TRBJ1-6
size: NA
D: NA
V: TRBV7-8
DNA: TGTGCCAGCAGCTCGCGACTGGATTCACCCCTCCACTTT
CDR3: CASSSRLDSPLHF

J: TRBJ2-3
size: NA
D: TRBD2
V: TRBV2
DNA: TGTGCCAGCAGTGGACTAGCGGGGGGCCGCACAGATACGCAGTATTTT
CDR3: CASSGLAGGRTDTQYF

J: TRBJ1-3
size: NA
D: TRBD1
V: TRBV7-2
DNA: TGTGCCAGCAGCTTAGTGGTCGGGACAGGGGGCCGCCAGGGAAACACCATATATTTT
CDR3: CASSLVVGTGGRQGNTIYF

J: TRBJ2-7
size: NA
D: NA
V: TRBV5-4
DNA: TGTGCCAGCAGGACCAGGGATTCCTACGAGCAGTACTTC
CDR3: CASRTRDSYEQYF

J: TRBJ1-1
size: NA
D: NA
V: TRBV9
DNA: TGTGCCAGCAGCGTAGAGGAGGGGAACACTGAAGCTTTCTTT
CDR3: CASSVEEGNTEAFF

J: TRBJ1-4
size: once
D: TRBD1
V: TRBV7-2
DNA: TGTGCCAGCAGCTTTAACAGGGGTCCTAATGAAAAACTGTTTTTT
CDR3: CASSFNRGPNEKLFF

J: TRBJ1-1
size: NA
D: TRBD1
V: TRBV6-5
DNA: TGTGCCAGCAGTTACCACACCCAGGGGGCTGAAGCTTTCTTT
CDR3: CASSYHTQGAEAFF

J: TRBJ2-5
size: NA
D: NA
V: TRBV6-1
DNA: TGTGCCATACAGGGCCGGTACCAAGAGACCCAGTACTTC
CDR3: CAIQGRYQETQYF

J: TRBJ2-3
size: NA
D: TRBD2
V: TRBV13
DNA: TGTGCCAGCGCCGCGATAGCGGGGAGTCTGAGCACAGATACGCAGTATTTT
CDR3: CASAAIAGSLSTDTQYF

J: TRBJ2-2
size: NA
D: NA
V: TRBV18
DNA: TGTGCCAGCTCATCCGGGACACGGAACACCGGGGAGCTGTTTTTT
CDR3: CASSSGTRNTGELFF

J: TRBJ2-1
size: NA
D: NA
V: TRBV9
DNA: TGTGCCAGCAGCCTAGACTACTACAATGAGCAGTTCTTC
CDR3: CASSLDYYNEQFF

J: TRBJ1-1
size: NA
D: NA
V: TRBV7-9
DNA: TGTGCCAGCAGCTTAAACGGGAACACTGAAGCTTTCTTT
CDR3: CASSLNGNTEAFF

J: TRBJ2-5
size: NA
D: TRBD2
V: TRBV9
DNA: TGTGCCAGCAGCGTAGTACCAGCGGGATCCAAGGAGACCCAGTACTTC
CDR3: CASSVVPAGSKETQYF

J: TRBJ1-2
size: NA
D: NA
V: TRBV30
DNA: TGTGCCTGGAGTGTATCCGGGAATGGGTATGGCTACACCTTC
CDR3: CAWSVSGNGYGYTF

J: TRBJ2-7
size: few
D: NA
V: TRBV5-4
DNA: TGTGCCAGCAGCTTGATGGGCAGGTCCTCCTACGAGCAGTACTTC
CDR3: CASSLMGRSSYEQYF

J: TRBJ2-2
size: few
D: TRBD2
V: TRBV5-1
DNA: TGCGCCAGCAGCCTACCAGAAGCTATAGCGGGGACGAACACCGGGGAGCTGTTTTTT
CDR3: CASSLPEAIAGTNTGELFF

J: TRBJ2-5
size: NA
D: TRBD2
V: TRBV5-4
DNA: TGTGCCAGCAGCCCCGGACTAGCGGGGCTAGTCCAAGAGACCCAGTACTTC
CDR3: CASSPGLAGLVQETQYF

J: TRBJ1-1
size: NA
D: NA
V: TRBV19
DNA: TGTGCCAGTAGTATACGAGGGTCTGGCACTGAAGCTTTCTTT
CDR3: CASSIRGSGTEAFF

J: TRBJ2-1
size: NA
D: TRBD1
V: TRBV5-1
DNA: TGCGCCAGCAGCCTGGGACAGGGTCTAAACAATGAGCAGTTCTTC
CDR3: CASSLGQGLNNEQFF

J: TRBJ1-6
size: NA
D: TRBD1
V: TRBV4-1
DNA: TGCGCCAGCAGCCAAGGGGACAGGGGTTATTCACCCCTCCACTTT
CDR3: CASSQGDRGYSPLHF

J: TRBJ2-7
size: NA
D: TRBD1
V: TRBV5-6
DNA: TGTGCCAGCAGCCCTGGCCCAGGGGGCTTGGACGAGCAGTACTTC
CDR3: CASSPGPGGLDEQYF

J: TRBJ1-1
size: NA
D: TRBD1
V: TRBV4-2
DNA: TGTGCCAGCAGCCAACTAACAGGGGTGAGCACTGAAGCTTTCTTT
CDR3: CASSQLTGVSTEAFF

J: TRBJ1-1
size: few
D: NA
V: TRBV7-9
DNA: TGTGCCAGCACTGGGCAGGGGCCACACACTGAAGCTTTCTTT
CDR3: CASTGQGPHTEAFF

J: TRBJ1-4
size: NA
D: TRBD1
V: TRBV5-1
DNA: TGCGCCAGCAGCTTGGCGCCGACAGGGTCTGCTGAAAAACTGTTTTTT
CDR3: CASSLAPTGSAEKLFF

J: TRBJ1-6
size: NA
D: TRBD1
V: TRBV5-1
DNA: TGCGCCAGCAGCTCAGGAACAGGGGGCGATTCACCCCTCCACTTT
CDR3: CASSSGTGGDSPLHF

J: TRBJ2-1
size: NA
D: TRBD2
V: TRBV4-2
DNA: TGTGCCAGCAGCCAAGCTCTAGCGGGGGGCACCTACAATGAGCAGTTCTTC
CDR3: CASSQALAGGTYNEQFF

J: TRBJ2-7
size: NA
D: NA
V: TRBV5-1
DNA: TGCGCCAGCAGCCCTAAGGGGGAATACGAGCAGTACTTC
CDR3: CASSPKGEYEQYF

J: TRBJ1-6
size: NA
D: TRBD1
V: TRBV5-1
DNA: TGCGCCAGCAGGCTATCCGGGACAGGGGGTGGAAATAATTCACCCCTCCACTTT
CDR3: CASRLSGTGGGNNSPLHF

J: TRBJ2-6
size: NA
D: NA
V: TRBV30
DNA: TGTGCCTGGAGTGTTCAGTCTGGGGCCAACGTCCTGACTTTC
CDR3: CAWSVQSGANVLTF

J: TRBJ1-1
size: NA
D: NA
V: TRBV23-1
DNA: TGCGCCAGCAGTCAGAATTCGACTGCTCACATGAACACTGAAGCTTTCTTT
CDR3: CASSQNSTAHMNTEAFF

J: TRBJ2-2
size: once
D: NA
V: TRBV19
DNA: TGTGCCAGCCTGACAGGACCCACCGGGGAGCTGTTTTTT
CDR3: CASLTGPTGELFF

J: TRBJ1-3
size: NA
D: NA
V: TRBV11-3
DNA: TGTGCCAGCAGCAAGGACACGGCGTCTGGAAACACCATATATTTT
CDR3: CASSKDTASGNTIYF

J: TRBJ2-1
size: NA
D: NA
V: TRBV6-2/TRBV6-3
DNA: TGTGCCAGCAGTACTCCGGGACACCGGATTACTGAGCAGTTCTTC
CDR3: CASSTPGHRITEQFF

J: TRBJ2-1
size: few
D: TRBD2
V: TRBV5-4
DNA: TGTGCCAGCAGCCCGGGAGGGAGCTCCTACAATGAGCAGTTCTTC
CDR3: CASSPGGSSYNEQFF

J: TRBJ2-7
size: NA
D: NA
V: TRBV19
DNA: TGTGCCAGTAGTCCCTACACAGCCTACGAGCAGTACTTC
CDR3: CASSPYTAYEQYF

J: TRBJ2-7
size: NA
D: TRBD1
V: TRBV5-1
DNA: TGCGCCAGCAGCCATGCCCAACACAGGGGGAGCTCCTACGAGCAGTACTTC
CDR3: CASSHAQHRGSSYEQYF